Listed below are T cell receptor beta chains from one sample, sequenced in a study of cytomegalovirus exposure and HLA in healthy donors. The protocol was immunoSEQ multiplex PCR, while the TCRdb copy is restricted to in-frame clones and leaves out a portion. This sample carries about 180,000 clones, around 85% of them seen once, and the ten largest clones take approximately 15%. Source material: PBMCs. Receptors were obtained from a man between 18 and 35 years old in good health and CMV-seropositive. Both conserved end residues are part of each CDR3.

CDR3 length,V gene,J gene,CDR3 protein
16,TRBV5-1,TRBJ2-3,CASRTGQGSRTDTQYF
16,TRBV7-2,TRBJ1-2,CASSSSHQGRVYGYTF
14,TRBV30,TRBJ2-4,CAWGPKGAKNIQYF
14,TRBV2,TRBJ2-1,CASTGMRAGNEQFF
13,TRBV5-6,TRBJ2-7,CASSAEGAYEQYF
13,TRBV18,TRBJ1-4,CASSRGQNEKLFF
13,TRBV5-5,TRBJ1-1,CASIFGQGTEAFF
13,TRBV10-3,TRBJ1-1,CAIKGQVNTEAFF
14,TRBV5-1,TRBJ1-1,CASSFTGLNTEAFF
13,TRBV7-8,TRBJ2-5,CASSLTGEETQYF
17,TRBV28,TRBJ2-7,CASRHWGLRSRSYEQYF
14,TRBV4-1,TRBJ1-3,CASSQAGAGNTIYF